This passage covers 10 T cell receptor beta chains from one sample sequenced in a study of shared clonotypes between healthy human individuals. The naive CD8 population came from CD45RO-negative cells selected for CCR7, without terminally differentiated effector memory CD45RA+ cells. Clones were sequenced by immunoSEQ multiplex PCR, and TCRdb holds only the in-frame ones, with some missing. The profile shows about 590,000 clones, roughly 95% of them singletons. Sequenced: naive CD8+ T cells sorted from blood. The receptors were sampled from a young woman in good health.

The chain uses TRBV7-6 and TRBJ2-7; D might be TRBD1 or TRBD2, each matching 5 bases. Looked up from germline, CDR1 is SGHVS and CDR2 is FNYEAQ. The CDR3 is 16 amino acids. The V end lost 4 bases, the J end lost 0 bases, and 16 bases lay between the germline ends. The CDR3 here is CASSSPRDGSSYEQYF. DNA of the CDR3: TGTGCCAGCAGCTCCCCCCGGGACGGAAGCTCCTACGAGCAGTACTTC.

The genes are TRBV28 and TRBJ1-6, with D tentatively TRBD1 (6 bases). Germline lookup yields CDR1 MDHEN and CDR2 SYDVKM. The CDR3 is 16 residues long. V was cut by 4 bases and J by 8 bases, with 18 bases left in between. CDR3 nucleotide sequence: TGTGCCAGCAGTTCCGAATCCGGGACATCCTATTCACCCCTCCACTTT. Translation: CASSSESGTSYSPLHF.

CDR3 in amino acids: CASSEGRHSYSNQPQHF. DNA of the CDR3: TGTGCCAGCAGTGAAGGCCGTCACAGTTATAGCAATCAGCCCCAGCATTTT. The genes are TRBV6-1 and TRBJ1-5; D is unclear. Trimming stripped 1 base from V and 0 bases from J, with 13 bases between. Germline lookup yields CDR1 MNHNS and CDR2 SASEGT. CDR3 length: 17 amino acids.

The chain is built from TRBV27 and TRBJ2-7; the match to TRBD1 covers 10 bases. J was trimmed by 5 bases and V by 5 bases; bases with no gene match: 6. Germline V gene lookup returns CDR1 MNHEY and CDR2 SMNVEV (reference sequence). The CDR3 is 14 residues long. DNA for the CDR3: TGTGCCAGCAGTCACCTAGGGACAGGGGACGAGCAGTACTTC. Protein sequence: CASSHLGTGDEQYF.

The CDR3 here is CASTFTPGLTGELFF. Here the CDR3 DNA reads TGTGCCAGCACTTTTACGCCTGGGCTCACCGGGGAGCTGTTTTTT. The chain recombines TRBV6-5 with TRBJ2-2; D remains unclear. Germline V gene data show CDR1 as MNHEY and CDR2 as SVGAGI. CDR3 length: 15 amino acids. The V and J ends lost 7 bases and 4 bases respectively, with 16 bases between them.

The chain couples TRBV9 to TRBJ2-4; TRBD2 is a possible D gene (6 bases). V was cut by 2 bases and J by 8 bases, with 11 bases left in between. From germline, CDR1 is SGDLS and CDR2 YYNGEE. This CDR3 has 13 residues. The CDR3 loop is CASSVSREDIQYF. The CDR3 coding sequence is TGTGCCAGCAGCGTGTCTAGGGAGGACATTCAGTACTTC.

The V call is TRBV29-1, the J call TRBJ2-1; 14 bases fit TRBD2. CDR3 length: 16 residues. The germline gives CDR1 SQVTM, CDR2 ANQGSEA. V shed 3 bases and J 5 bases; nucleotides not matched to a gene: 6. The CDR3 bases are TGCAGCGTTGAGGGGACTAGCGGGAGTATCCACAATGAGCAGTTCTTC. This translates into CSVEGTSGSIHNEQFF.

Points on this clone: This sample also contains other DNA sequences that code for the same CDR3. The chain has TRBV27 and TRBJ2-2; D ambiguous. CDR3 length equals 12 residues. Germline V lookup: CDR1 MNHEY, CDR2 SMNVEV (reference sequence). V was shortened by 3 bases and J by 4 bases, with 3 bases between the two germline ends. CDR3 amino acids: CASSFGTGELFF. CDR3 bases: TGTGCCAGCAGTTTCGGCACCGGGGAGCTGTTTTTT.

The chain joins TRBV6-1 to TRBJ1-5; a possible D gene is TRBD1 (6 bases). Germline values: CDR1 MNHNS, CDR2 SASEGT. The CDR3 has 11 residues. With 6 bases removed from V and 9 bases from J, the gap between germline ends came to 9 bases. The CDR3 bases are TGTGCCAGCAGGGCCAGGGGGCCCCAGCATTTT. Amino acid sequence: CASRARGPQHF.

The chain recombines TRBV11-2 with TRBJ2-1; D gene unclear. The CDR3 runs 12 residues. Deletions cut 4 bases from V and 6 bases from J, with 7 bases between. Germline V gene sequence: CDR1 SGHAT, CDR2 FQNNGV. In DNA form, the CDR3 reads TGTGCCAGCAGCTCATCCGGCAATGAGCAGTTCTTC. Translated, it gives CASSSSGNEQFF.